These T cell receptor beta chains were read from a single sample in a study of T cells in Graves' hyperthyroidism and ophthalmopathy. Each CDR3 protein is one row after TCRdb ran MiXCR on the multiplex PCR reads. This table holds about 570,000 distinct CDR3 sequences, 40% to 55% found once. Sequencing was carried out using peripheral blood or thyroid tissue (not recorded which). These receptors all come from an adult woman with Graves' disease, either hyperthyroidism or ophthalmopathy (not recorded which). Each CDR3 is given with its conserved first and last residue. Fields, in order: J gene, V gene, D gene, clone size, CDR3 DNA, CDR3 protein. D genes are given only for firm matches. Clone size, where shown, is once, few, many, or a class for clones that have expanded.

J gene: TRBJ2-2; V gene: TRBV10-2; D gene: TRBD2; clone size: many; CDR3 DNA: TGCGCCAGCAGAGACCCCTCCGGGACTAGCGGAGCGAACACCGGGGAGCTGTTTTTT; CDR3 protein: CASRDPSGTSGANTGELFF
J gene: TRBJ2-6; V gene: TRBV20-1; D gene: -; clone size: -; CDR3 DNA: TGCAGTGCTAGAGTTTTCGGGGCCAACGTCCTGACTTTC; CDR3 protein: CSARVFGANVLTF
J gene: TRBJ1-1; V gene: TRBV7-2; D gene: -; clone size: few; CDR3 DNA: TGTGCCAGCAGCTCGACCTCGACAGCGAACACTGAAGCTTTCTTT; CDR3 protein: CASSSTSTANTEAFF
J gene: TRBJ2-7; V gene: TRBV28; D gene: -; clone size: -; CDR3 DNA: TGTGCCAGCACCTCCACCGGGGGGGACAGACTTTTCGAGCAGTACTTC; CDR3 protein: CASTSTGGDRLFEQYF
J gene: TRBJ2-1; V gene: TRBV9; D gene: TRBD2; clone size: many; CDR3 DNA: TGTGCCAGCAGCGCCATCGTGACTAGCGGGAGGGGAAAGGATGAGCAGTTCTTC; CDR3 protein: CASSAIVTSGRGKDEQFF
J gene: TRBJ1-5; V gene: TRBV10-3; D gene: -; clone size: -; CDR3 DNA: TGTGCCATCAACCACGACAGGAATCAGCCCCAGCATTTT; CDR3 protein: CAINHDRNQPQHF
J gene: TRBJ2-1; V gene: TRBV5-1; D gene: TRBD1; clone size: -; CDR3 DNA: TGCGCCAGCAGCTTATACGGGACAGACCTCAATGAGCAGTTCTTC; CDR3 protein: CASSLYGTDLNEQFF
J gene: TRBJ1-6; V gene: TRBV14; D gene: -; clone size: -; CDR3 DNA: TGCGCCAGCAGCCCCGGGAGACCCCTCCACTTT; CDR3 protein: CASSPGRPLHF
J gene: TRBJ1-2; V gene: TRBV12-3/TRBV12-4; D gene: -; clone size: -; CDR3 DNA: TGTGCCAGCAATCCGGGGTACTCTGGAAACACCTTC; CDR3 protein: CASNPGYSGNTF
J gene: TRBJ1-1; V gene: TRBV20-1; D gene: -; clone size: many; CDR3 DNA: TGCAGTGCAAGGGCCCTCACCGCTGAAGCTTTCTTT; CDR3 protein: CSARALTAEAFF
J gene: TRBJ1-1; V gene: TRBV12-3/TRBV12-4; D gene: -; clone size: -; CDR3 DNA: TGTGCCAGCAGTTTGAGGTGGGCTGGAAACACTGAAGCTTTCTTT; CDR3 protein: CASSLRWAGNTEAFF
J gene: TRBJ1-5; V gene: TRBV19; D gene: -; clone size: few; CDR3 DNA: TGTGCCAGTAGTAAAGGGTATCAGCCCCAGCATTTT; CDR3 protein: CASSKGYQPQHF
J gene: TRBJ2-6; V gene: TRBV5-1; D gene: -; clone size: -; CDR3 DNA: TGCGCCAGCAGCTTGGTAGGGGGGGAGAACGTCCTGACTTTC; CDR3 protein: CASSLVGGENVLTF
J gene: TRBJ2-5; V gene: TRBV5-1; D gene: -; clone size: many; CDR3 DNA: TGCGCCAGCAGGGCAGTATTGAGTCGGGAGACCCAGTACTTC; CDR3 protein: CASRAVLSRETQYF
J gene: TRBJ1-2; V gene: TRBV2; D gene: -; clone size: many; CDR3 DNA: TGTGCCAGCAGTAGTGAACAGTGGGGCTATGGCTACACCTTC; CDR3 protein: CASSSEQWGYGYTF
J gene: TRBJ2-7; V gene: TRBV4-2; D gene: TRBD2; clone size: many; CDR3 DNA: TGTGCCAGCAGCCAAAGGCGGACTAGCGAGGTGGACGAGCAGTACTTC; CDR3 protein: CASSQRRTSEVDEQYF
J gene: TRBJ1-5; V gene: TRBV30; D gene: -; clone size: -; CDR3 DNA: TGTGCCTGGAGTAGTAAAACTGGTAGGGAGAAGGATCAGCCCCAGCATTTT; CDR3 protein: CAWSSKTGREKDQPQHF
J gene: TRBJ2-7; V gene: TRBV7-8; D gene: -; clone size: many; CDR3 DNA: TGTGCCAGCAGCTTAGTCGGCCACCTCGTAGACGAGCAGTACTTC; CDR3 protein: CASSLVGHLVDEQYF
J gene: TRBJ2-6; V gene: TRBV2; D gene: -; clone size: -; CDR3 DNA: TGTGCCAGCAGTGCATACCGGGACCTCGACGGGGCCAACGTCCTGACTTTC; CDR3 protein: CASSAYRDLDGANVLTF
J gene: TRBJ2-5; V gene: TRBV5-1; D gene: -; clone size: many; CDR3 DNA: TGCGCCAGCAGTCCGCCGGGCCTCCGGGAGACCCAGTACTTC; CDR3 protein: CASSPPGLRETQYF